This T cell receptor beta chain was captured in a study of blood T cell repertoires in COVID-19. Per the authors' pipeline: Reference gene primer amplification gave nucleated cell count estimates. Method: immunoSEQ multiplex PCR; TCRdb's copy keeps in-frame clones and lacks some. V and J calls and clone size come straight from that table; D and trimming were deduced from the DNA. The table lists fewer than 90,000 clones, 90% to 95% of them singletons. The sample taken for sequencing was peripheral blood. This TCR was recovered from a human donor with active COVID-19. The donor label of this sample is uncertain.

DNA for the CDR3: TGTGCCAGTAGAACAAACCGGGATCCCACAGATACGCAGTATTTT. The encoded protein is CASRTNRDPTDTQYF. V gene TRBV19 combines with J gene TRBJ2-3; a possible D gene is TRBD2 (5 bases). The CDR3 is made up of 15 amino acids. V was cut by 6 bases and J by 2 bases, with 15 bases left in between. Germline lookup yields CDR1 LNHDA and CDR2 SQIVND (reference sequence).